Below, 3 T cell receptor beta chains from the same sample are listed, as sequenced in a study of control samples from healthy donors and cancer patients. Assay: immunoSEQ multiplex PCR; the TCRdb copy retains only in-frame clones and omits some. The table lists 89,000 or so clones, around 87% of them singletons. The sequenced material came from blood. The receptors originated from a man in his fifties or sixties in good health.

This sequence joins TRBV7-9 and TRBJ1-1, with D unclear. The CDR3 sequence is 13 residues long. The ends were cut back, 5 bases at V and 10 bases at J, with 17 bases in the middle. Germline V gene data show CDR1 as SEHNR and CDR2 as FQNEAQ (reference sequence). The CDR3 DNA follows: TGTGCCAGCAGCGCGCGACTCAGCCTGGGAGCTTTCTTT. Protein sequence: CASSARLSLGAFF.

CDR3 nucleotide sequence: TGCGCCAGCAGCCAAGATCGCAAGGGGATAAACACTGAAGCTTTCTTT. This translates into CASSQDRKGINTEAFF. The chain is built from TRBV4-1 and TRBJ1-1; D perhaps matches TRBD1 (5 bases). The CDR3 has 16 residues. CDR1 MGHRA and CDR2 YSYEKL come from the germline V gene. Trimming cost V 0 bases and J 2 bases, with 13 bases left between them.

The chain uses TRBV10-1 and TRBJ1-6; D remains ambiguous. V gave up 0 bases and J gave up 10 bases, with 13 bases separating them. The CDR3 consists of 15 residues. CDR1 is WNHNN, CDR2 SYGVQD, per germline (reference sequence). The CDR3 nucleotides read TGCGCCAGCAGTGAGTCGACCGGGGTAGGGTCACCCCTCCACTTT. As protein: CASSESTGVGSPLHF.